This TCR beta chain was sequenced in a study of T cells in Graves' hyperthyroidism and ophthalmopathy (dated by TCRdb to about 2019). For context, the study as a whole: Peripheral blood was collected at initial diagnosis, before any treatment. To identify TCR V-J signatures that set the groups apart, the researchers used a discovery cohort of roughly 100 patients, made up of 40 to 45 with Graves' ophthalmopathy and 55 to 65 with stable Graves' hyperthyroidism. Whether ophthalmopathy could be predicted prospectively was tested in an independent validation cohort made up of fewer than 20 hyperthyroidism patients plus 17 patients who later progressed to ophthalmopathy. The 75 to 100 discovery patients were divided at random into training and test sets in a 7:3 ratio. The study also compared thyroid tissue and blood T-cell repertoires from 5 to 7 Graves' hyperthyroidism patients. After sampling, hyperthyroidism patients received methimazole starting at 30 mg daily, and ophthalmopathy patients received high-dose intravenous methylprednisolone. The paper describes TCR Vbeta CDR3 sequencing of 135 peripheral blood samples, made up of some 40 ophthalmopathy patients, roughly 80 hyperthyroidism patients and some 17 progressor patients. What the work shows at the level of the full study, not this receptor alone: Sample size was not statistically predetermined, and blinding of investigators to group allocation was not performed. During validation, the model predicted progression to ophthalmopathy a median of around six months ahead of onset, with roughly 65% sensitivity and 72.22% specificity. Blood samples also contained most of the expanded thyroid clonotypes (frequency above 0.001), which suggests that blood repertoires may reflect thyroid immune responses. Ophthalmopathy was separated from stable hyperthyroidism by a 13 V-J signature model, with approximately 85% sensitivity and 81% to 82% specificity obtained in cross-validation and 80%/75% obtained in testing.

V was cut back by 3 bases and J by 7 bases, leaving a gap of 12 bases between them. The CDR3 contains 13 residues, cysteine and phenylalanine counted. The entry retains the CDR3 DNA only, 39 bases that are in frame from base 1. The TCR beta CDR3 regions were amplified from RNA transcripts. A first-round RT-PCR of the TCR CDR3 used the HTBI primer set with the Qiagen OneStep RT-PCR kit. A second multiplex PCR round built the libraries, followed by size selection and purification. The libraries were sequenced on an Illumina HiSeq2000 using paired-end 100 bp reads. In the paper's pipeline: SOAPnuke was used to process the raw data, throwing out any read that contained adapters or uncalled bases, had a mean Phred below 15, or lacked an exact constant-primer or identifier match. High-quality paired reads were merged using COPE v1.2.5, and each unique nucleotide sequence was defined as a clonotype. MiTCR v1.1 was used to align clonotypes to the IMGT TRBV, TRBD and TRBJ reference segments. Only V-J combinations with frequency above 0.0001, covering about 99% of repertoires, were analysed. A TCS score was defined as the ratio of F50 (clonal expansion) to E x V (chaos), with BLOSUM62-based TCRdist applied between CDR3 peptides within each V-J. Welch's t-statistics and random forest reduced 450 to 600 V-J features to roughly 13, which were used in a naive Bayes classifier (R e1071). TCRdb redid the processing of the public reads, applying fastp at Q25 and MiXCR, and retained in-frame beta chains. Entries that share a CDR3 protein sequence are merged under the most common genes and DNA. These V and J calls rely on TCRdb rather than the paper's analysis. This sample has hundreds of thousands of distinct CDR3 sequences in its table, and less than 25% of those were observed once. Jointly, the top ten make up 11% of the sample.

Ophthalmopathy patients had moderately to severely active disease, with a Clinical Activity Score of 3 or more, a NOSPECS grade of 4 or more, and a disease duration of less than 3 months. The study excluded patients with uncontrolled infections, other autoimmune diseases, pregnancy or lactation. Diagnoses were established on the basis of clinical symptoms, serum thyroxine and TRAb, thyroid ultrasound, and orbital computed tomography. PBMCs were separated from 10 ml of fresh peripheral blood using Ficoll-Paque density gradient centrifugation. Total RNA was extracted using Trizol reagent, and RNA quality was assessed on an Agilent 2100 Bioanalyzer. The table lists this clonotype with many counts. Its antigen remains unidentified. Base qualities were left out, and no much larger clone turns up one base away.

The chain was built from TRBV12-3 or TRBV12-4 and TRBJ1-1, with the identity of the D gene unclear. Sequencing input: blood. The sequence was collected from a woman in her twenties or thirties with Graves' ophthalmopathy. The nucleotide sequence is TGTGCCAGCAGTTTCGAGGGTAGAAATGAAGCTTTCTTT. Translated, it gives CASSFEGRNEAFF.